This passage covers 6 T cell receptor beta chains from one sample sequenced in a study of T cell repertoires in cytomegalovirus infection. In TCRdb, the reads were re-called with MiXCR into one record per CDR3 protein. The data contain roughly 280,000 distinct CDR3 sequences, around 8.7% of them singletons. Sample: PBMCs. The source is a human donor in good health (CMV status not recorded). Some clones in this sample may be carry-over from other donors' samples.

This clonotype was observed a handful of times. The chain couples TRBV19 to TRBJ2-2, with D unresolved. V dropped 5 bases and J dropped 7 bases, with 11 bases sitting between them. This CDR3 region has 13 residues. Germline-derived CDR1 and CDR2 are LNHDA and SQIVND (reference sequence). The CDR3 DNA is TGTGCCAGTAGTGCGGTGACGGACGGGGAGCTGTTTTTT. The encoded protein is CASSAVTDGELFF.

This clonotype was counted at least ten times. The chain recombines TRBV7-2 with TRBJ1-6; 9 bases fit TRBD1. CDR1 is SGHTA and CDR2 is FQGNSA in the germline V gene. Trimming at V came to 0 bases and at J to 0 bases, leaving 12 bases not matched to a gene. This CDR3 is 21 amino acids long. The CDR3 coding sequence is TGTGCCAGCAGCTTAGCCTTCGGGACAGGGTGGGGGAGCTCCTATAATTCACCCCTCCACTTT. Translation: CASSLAFGTGWGSSYNSPLHF.

The chain has TRBV28 and TRBJ2-7; no reliable D call. This CDR3 spans 13 amino acids. The germline V and J ends were trimmed by 5 bases and 5 bases, with 13 bases remaining between them. Germline assignment: CDR1 MDHEN and CDR2 SYDVKM. CDR3 sequence reads: CASSGSFLDEQYF. The CDR3 region has the DNA TGTGCCAGCAGTGGGTCTTTTCTCGACGAGCAGTACTTC.

This clonotype was seen many times. The chain recombines TRBV11-2 with TRBJ2-2; TRBD1 matches 9 bases. CDR3 length equals 16 residues. V dropped 4 bases and J dropped 0; count of bases not matched to a gene: 3. Germline values: CDR1 SGHAT, CDR2 FQNNGV. DNA of the CDR3: TGTGCCAGCAGCTCCCGACAGGGGGCGAACACCGGGGAGCTGTTTTTT. Translation: CASSSRQGANTGELFF.

Many counts were recorded for this clonotype. The rearrangement uses TRBV30 and TRBJ1-1; D is uncertain. This CDR3 is built from 12 residues. Trimming took 3 bases from V and 1 from J, leaving 6 bases between them. The germline V gene encodes CDR1 GTSNPN and CDR2 SVGIG (reference sequence). DNA of the CDR3: TGTGCCTGGAGATGGAAGAACACTGAAGCTTTCTTT. This codes for CAWRWKNTEAFF.

The rearrangement uses TRBV7-9 and TRBJ2-1; 13 bases fit TRBD2. CDR1 is SEHNR and CDR2 is FQNEAQ in the germline V gene (reference sequence). V lost 6 bases to trimming and J lost 0 bases; unmatched junction nucleotides: 8. The CDR3 covers 18 residues. CDR3 coding DNA: TGTGCCAGCAGTCCGGGACTAGCGGGAATAAGCTCCTACAATGAGCAGTTCTTC. It is translated as CASSPGLAGISSYNEQFF.